These T cell receptor beta chains were read from a single sample in a study of blood T cell repertoires in COVID-19. Measured with immunoSEQ multiplex PCR; TCRdb has only the in-frame clones, and not every one. The repertoire holds about 210,000 clones, around 81% seen once, with 8% to 9% in the top ten. The sequenced sample was PBMCs or T cells enriched from blood (not recorded which). The receptors were gathered from a woman aged 45-59 years with acute COVID-19. The CDR3 runs from the conserved cysteine through the conserved F or W. The D gene is left open where the match is weak. Part of the rows lack a size; the others show once, few, many or a class for expanded clones.

J: TRBJ2-7
V: TRBV3-1/TRBV3-2
D: -
size: -
CDR3: CASRPNSNYEQYF
DNA: TGTGCCAGCAGGCCCAACAGTAACTACGAGCAGTACTTC

J: TRBJ1-4
V: TRBV7-8
D: TRBD1
size: few
CDR3: CASSSGRGQGSTNEKLFF
DNA: TGTGCCAGCAGCTCCGGACGGGGACAGGGATCAACTAATGAAAAACTGTTTTTT

J: TRBJ1-5
V: TRBV6-2/TRBV6-3
D: -
size: -
CDR3: CASSYMARGNQPQHF
DNA: TGTGCCAGCAGTTATATGGCGAGGGGCAATCAGCCCCAGCATTTT

J: TRBJ2-1
V: TRBV3-1/TRBV3-2
D: TRBD1
size: -
CDR3: CASSSGQGMGNEQFF
DNA: TGTGCCAGCAGCTCCGGACAGGGAATGGGGAATGAGCAGTTCTTC

J: TRBJ2-1
V: TRBV5-1
D: TRBD2
size: -
CDR3: CASSLPRGGDEQFF
DNA: TGCGCCAGCAGCTTACCCCGGGGGGGGGATGAGCAGTTCTTC

J: TRBJ1-6
V: TRBV5-5
D: -
size: -
CDR3: CASSLVARGGYNSPLHF
DNA: TGTGCCAGCAGCTTGGTCGCGCGGGGAGGCTATAATTCACCCCTCCACTTT

J: TRBJ1-1
V: TRBV9
D: -
size: -
CDR3: CASSATKQGNTEAFF
DNA: TGTGCCAGCAGCGCGACAAAACAGGGGAACACTGAAGCTTTCTTT

J: TRBJ2-1
V: TRBV7-9
D: TRBD2
size: -
CDR3: CASSQAGVPYNEQFF
DNA: TGTGCCAGCAGCCAAGCGGGAGTCCCCTACAATGAGCAGTTCTTC

J: TRBJ2-2
V: TRBV28
D: -
size: once
CDR3: CASKNGGATSGELFF
DNA: TGTGCCAGCAAGAATGGGGGGGCGACGTCAGGGGAGCTGTTTTTT

J: TRBJ1-2
V: TRBV4-2
D: -
size: -
CDR3: CASSQGRGGVNYGYTF
DNA: TGTGCCAGCAGCCAAGGCCGGGGGGGCGTTAACTATGGCTACACCTTC

J: TRBJ1-2
V: TRBV10-3
D: -
size: -
CDR3: CAISESGAARYGYTF
DNA: TGTGCCATCAGTGAGTCTGGAGCTGCTCGGTATGGCTACACCTTC

J: TRBJ1-2
V: TRBV7-8
D: -
size: -
CDR3: CASSLGGIGEVSTNYGYTF
DNA: TGTGCCAGCAGCTTAGGGGGGATAGGGGAGGTCTCAACCAACTATGGCTACACCTTC

J: TRBJ2-5
V: TRBV5-1
D: -
size: -
CDR3: CASSGPGETQYF
DNA: TGCGCCAGCAGCGGGCCGGGGGAGACCCAGTACTTC

J: TRBJ2-7
V: TRBV27
D: -
size: -
CDR3: CASSLSTSPGAYEQYF
DNA: TGTGCCAGCAGTTTATCCACATCTCCGGGGGCCTACGAGCAGTACTTC

J: TRBJ1-4
V: TRBV28
D: TRBD1
size: -
CDR3: CASSRGQTTNEKLFF
DNA: TGTGCCAGCTCCAGGGGGCAAACAACTAATGAAAAACTGTTTTTT

J: TRBJ2-7
V: TRBV7-2
D: -
size: -
CDR3: CASSFGLEQYF
DNA: TGTGCCAGCAGCTTTGGGCTCGAGCAGTACTTC

J: TRBJ1-6
V: TRBV5-1
D: TRBD1
size: few
CDR3: CASSLGGQGRGNRSPLHF
DNA: TGCGCCAGCAGCTTGGGAGGACAGGGAAGAGGAAATCGTTCACCCCTCCACTTT

J: TRBJ2-2
V: TRBV5-1
D: TRBD2
size: -
CDR3: CASSPGLAGGLSTGELFF
DNA: TGCGCCAGCAGCCCGGGACTAGCGGGGGGGCTGAGCACCGGGGAGCTGTTTTTT

J: TRBJ1-5
V: TRBV7-2
D: TRBD1
size: few
CDR3: CASSSPGTAINQPQHF
DNA: TGTGCCAGCAGCTCACCCGGGACAGCCATAAATCAGCCCCAGCATTTT

J: TRBJ2-5
V: TRBV7-2
D: TRBD2
size: -
CDR3: CASSPPGTSEETQYF
DNA: TGTGCCAGCAGCCCCCCTGGGACTAGCGAAGAGACCCAGTACTTC